This entry describes one T cell receptor beta chain. Its antigen is still unknown. The V end lost 2 bases, the J end lost 1 base, and 12 bases lay between the germline ends. The CDR3 is 15 amino acids. Germline V gives CDR1 SGHDN, CDR2 FVKESK. The data were obtained in a study of long-term antiretroviral therapy in people with HIV. General study points: Clones that had undergone expansion before ART prevailed in the repertoire throughout all time points.

The immunoSEQ assay was v3.0, run at survey level. Data came from immunoSEQ multiplex PCR; TCRdb stores just in-frame clones and leaves some out. The table records about 17,000 clones, 76% of them present only once. Treatment of all HIV participants took place in the United States. The sequencing here drew on unsorted PBMCs, taken approximately 2.5 years before starting antiretroviral therapy. V is TRBV14 and J is TRBJ2-7; possibly TRBD1 or TRBD2 for D (5 bases each). The receptor comes from a woman in her 50s with HIV. The CDR3 loop is CASSQRLGVSYEQYF. For the CDR3, the DNA is TGTGCCAGCAGCCAACGGTTGGGGGTTTCCTACGAGCAGTACTTC. Supplemented by reference TRBV14 and TRBJ2-7, the full variable domain reads EAGVTQFPSHSVIEKGQTVTLRCDPISGHDNLYWYRRVMGKEIKFLLHFVKESKQDESGMPNNRFLAERTGGTYSTLKVQPAELEDSGVYFCASSQRLGVSYEQYFGPGTRLTVT.